This is a list of T cell receptor beta chains from one sample in a study of early T cells in non-severe SARS-CoV-2 infection. TCRdb reprocessed the 5' RACE reads with MiXCR, giving one entry per CDR3 protein. The profile shows around 35,000 distinct CDR3 sequences, around 5.7% of them singletons. What was sequenced was whole blood. Receptors originate from an adult who was a healthcare worker with PCR-confirmed SARS-CoV-2 infection or an uninfected control (not recorded which). The CDR3 runs from the conserved cysteine through the conserved F or W. D genes are given only for firm matches. Clone sizes are given selectively: once, few, many, or a class where the clone is expanded.

v_gene,abundance,d_gene,j_gene,CDR3aa,CDR3nt
TRBV5-1,many,TRBD2,TRBJ2-1,CASSAALAGGPYEQFF,TGCGCCAGCAGCGCCGCCCTAGCGGGAGGGCCGTATGAGCAGTTCTTC
TRBV7-6,many,.,TRBJ2-1,CASSSGELRGEQFF,TGTGCCAGCAGCTCAGGGGAGCTTCGGGGTGAGCAGTTCTTC
TRBV20-1,many,TRBD1,TRBJ1-4,CSAPGTGGPGTNEKLFF,TGCAGTGCACCCGGGACAGGGGGCCCTGGTACTAATGAAAAACTGTTTTTT
TRBV29-1,many,TRBD1,TRBJ2-1,CSDAADRGAYNEQFF,TGCAGCGACGCCGCCGACAGGGGTGCATACAATGAGCAGTTCTTC
TRBV20-1,many,.,TRBJ2-1,CSGRGGGGPSNEQFF,TGCAGTGGAAGAGGAGGGGGAGGGCCGAGTAATGAGCAGTTCTTC
TRBV6-5,many,TRBD1,TRBJ2-7,CASRSIRGGSFTYEQYF,TGTGCCAGCCGATCTATAAGAGGGGGCAGTTTCACCTACGAGCAGTACTTC
TRBV11-3,many,TRBD1,TRBJ1-3,CASTGQAGNTIYF,TGTGCCAGCACGGGACAGGCTGGAAACACCATATATTTT
TRBV2,few,.,TRBJ1-5,CASRGGIGNQPQHF,TGTGCCAGCAGAGGAGGGATAGGCAATCAGCCCCAGCATTTT
TRBV20-1,many,TRBD2,TRBJ2-1,CSATPSGSYNEQFF,TGCAGTGCCACACCTAGCGGTTCCTACAATGAGCAGTTCTTC
TRBV27,many,TRBD1,TRBJ1-5,CASSPYLIRQGRVQPQHF,TGTGCCAGCAGTCCCTACCTAATCCGACAGGGCCGAGTTCAGCCCCAGCATTTT
TRBV6-6,many,.,TRBJ2-1,CASSSTSSSYNEQFF,TGTGCCAGCAGCTCAACTTCGAGCTCCTACAATGAGCAGTTCTTC
TRBV5-1,many,TRBD1,TRBJ1-6,CASSPGTGGLKASPLHF,TGCGCCAGCAGCCCCGGGACAGGGGGGCTCAAGGCTTCACCCCTCCACTTT
TRBV4-1,many,.,TRBJ2-3,CASSQDLSGLASTDTQYF,TGCGCCAGCAGCCAAGATCTCTCTGGGCTAGCAAGCACAGATACGCAGTATTTT
TRBV4-3,many,TRBD2,TRBJ2-3,CASSPSGTDTQYF,TGCGCCAGCAGCCCTAGCGGGACAGATACGCAGTATTTT
TRBV4-3,many,TRBD2,TRBJ2-1,CASSPGTSGFNEQFF,TGCGCCAGCAGCCCGGGGACTAGCGGGTTCAATGAGCAGTTCTTC
TRBV6-5,many,TRBD2,TRBJ2-2,CASSYSTAGVGELFF,TGTGCCAGCAGTTACTCGACGGCGGGGGTCGGGGAGCTGTTTTTT
TRBV20-1,many,.,TRBJ2-5,CSASAQGSSQETQYF,TGCAGTGCTAGTGCCCAGGGTAGCTCCCAAGAGACCCAGTACTTC
TRBV20-1,many,.,TRBJ2-7,CSARGLGVSSEQYF,TGCAGTGCTAGAGGGTTGGGGGTTTCCAGCGAGCAGTACTTC
TRBV28,many,.,TRBJ2-1,CASSLSEGLGSIINEQFF,TGTGCCAGCAGTTTAAGTGAGGGTCTTGGAAGCATAATCAATGAGCAGTTCTTC
TRBV4-1,many,TRBD2,TRBJ2-5,CASSQVAGTETQYF,TGCGCCAGCAGCCAGGTAGCGGGAACGGAGACCCAGTACTTC
TRBV29-1,.,.,TRBJ2-1,CSARKGRYNEQFF,TGCAGCGCCCGGAAGGGCCGATACAATGAGCAGTTCTTC
TRBV25-1,many,TRBD1,TRBJ2-7,CASSWTGVDEQYF,TGTGCCAGCAGTTGGACAGGGGTCGACGAGCAGTACTTC
TRBV15,.,TRBD2,TRBJ2-1,CATSRDPGLASYGQFF,TGTGCCACCAGCAGAGATCCGGGACTAGCCTCATATGGGCAGTTCTTC
TRBV3-1,many,.,TRBJ1-2,CASTRGQGANYGYTF,TGTGCCAGCACCCGCGGGCAGGGCGCTAACTATGGCTACACCTTC
TRBV2,medium-sized,.,TRBJ2-3,CASSLESVRGTDTQYF,TGTGCCAGCAGCCTTGAAAGCGTTCGTGGCACAGATACGCAGTATTTT
TRBV28,many,TRBD2,TRBJ2-5,CASSSYFPTGTSAQETQYF,TGTGCCAGCAGTTCGTATTTTCCGACCGGGACTAGCGCCCAAGAGACCCAGTACTTC
TRBV28,many,TRBD2,TRBJ2-5,CASTPPGTSGSSRETQYF,TGTGCCAGCACCCCCCCTGGGACTAGCGGGAGCTCCAGAGAGACCCAGTACTTC
TRBV6-1,.,.,TRBJ2-7,CASSEARSSYEQYF,TGTGCCAGCAGTGAAGCGAGGAGCTCCTACGAGCAGTACTTC
TRBV11-2,.,.,TRBJ2-7,CASSLAARLYEQYF,TGTGCCAGCAGCTTAGCGGCTAGGTTGTACGAGCAGTACTTC
TRBV10-1,many,TRBD2,TRBJ2-3,CASSPSGASTDTQYF,TGCGCCAGCAGTCCTAGCGGGGCTAGCACAGATACGCAGTATTTT
TRBV29-1,many,.,TRBJ2-1,CSVPGGYNEQFF,TGCAGCGTTCCGGGCGGCTACAATGAGCAGTTCTTC
TRBV29-1,many,.,TRBJ1-1,CSVAGHRNTEAFF,TGCAGCGTTGCGGGACACAGGAACACTGAAGCTTTCTTT
TRBV5-1,many,TRBD2,TRBJ2-1,CASSLWTSGYNEQFF,TGCGCCAGCAGCTTGTGGACTAGCGGATACAATGAGCAGTTCTTC
TRBV6-2/TRBV6-3,many,TRBD2,TRBJ2-3,CASSYILGGSPTDTQYF,TGTGCCAGCAGTTACATCCTTGGCGGGAGTCCCACAGATACGCAGTATTTT
TRBV20-1,many,.,TRBJ2-1,CSAPEAPAYNEQFF,TGCAGTGCTCCGGAGGCCCCCGCTTACAATGAGCAGTTCTTC
TRBV15,many,TRBD1,TRBJ1-3,CATSEDRGFSGNTIYF,TGTGCCACCAGCGAGGACAGGGGGTTCTCTGGAAACACCATATATTTT
TRBV19,few,.,TRBJ2-5,CASSRRHPETQYF,TGTGCCAGTAGTAGACGGCACCCAGAGACCCAGTACTTC
TRBV4-1,.,TRBD1,TRBJ1-1,CASSQDRTGRMNTEAFF,TGCGCCAGCAGCCAAGATCGGACAGGGAGGATGAACACTGAAGCTTTCTTT
TRBV2,many,.,TRBJ2-1,CASSVDSLYNEQFF,TGTGCCAGCAGTGTTGACAGTCTCTACAATGAGCAGTTCTTC
TRBV12-3/TRBV12-4,few,.,TRBJ2-1,CASSLEPGGGNEQFF,TGTGCCAGCAGTTTAGAGCCAGGAGGGGGAAATGAGCAGTTCTTC
TRBV18,.,TRBD1,TRBJ1-6,CATSLARDRVRSPLHF,TGTGCCACCTCACTCGCCCGGGACAGGGTACGATCACCCCTCCACTTT
TRBV11-2,many,.,TRBJ2-5,CASRKGSETQYF,TGTGCCAGCCGCAAAGGTTCCGAGACCCAGTACTTC
TRBV20-1,.,.,TRBJ1-5,CSAREGPSLNQPQHF,TGCAGTGCTAGAGAGGGCCCCTCCCTCAATCAGCCCCAGCATTTT
TRBV2,.,.,TRBJ1-1,CASSPRAFMNTEAFF,TGTGCCAGCAGCCCCCGAGCCTTCATGAACACTGAAGCTTTCTTT
TRBV6-4,few,TRBD2,TRBJ2-1,CASREGLAGVYEQFF,TGTGCCAGCAGAGAGGGACTAGCGGGAGTCTATGAGCAGTTCTTC
TRBV29-1,many,TRBD2,TRBJ2-3,CSAQASGGTDTQYF,TGCAGCGCCCAAGCTAGCGGAGGCACAGATACGCAGTATTTT
TRBV29-1,many,TRBD2,TRBJ2-1,CSAAGLAGHEQFF,TGCAGCGCCGCGGGACTAGCGGGACATGAGCAGTTCTTC
TRBV28,.,.,TRBJ1-1,CASSFSGLRNTEAFF,TGTGCCAGCAGTTTTTCAGGGTTAAGGAACACTGAAGCTTTCTTT
TRBV6-1,many,.,TRBJ2-2,CATHRGTGELFF,TGTGCCACCCACCGGGGCACCGGGGAGCTGTTTTTT
TRBV20-1,.,.,TRBJ1-6,CSASVAQGSYNSPLHF,TGCAGTGCTAGTGTGGCCCAAGGATCCTATAATTCACCCCTCCACTTT
TRBV4-1,many,.,TRBJ2-7,CASSQELRGTGYEQYF,TGCGCCAGCAGCCAAGAGTTAAGGGGAACGGGGTACGAGCAGTACTTC
TRBV19,many,.,TRBJ2-6,CASKGAPGANVLTF,TGTGCCAGTAAAGGGGCCCCCGGGGCCAACGTCCTGACTTTC
TRBV6-2/TRBV6-3,many,.,TRBJ2-3,CASSRVFGDTQYF,TGTGCCAGCAGTCGAGTTTTCGGGGATACGCAGTATTTT
TRBV4-1,.,.,TRBJ2-5,CASSQDVSIETQYF,TGCGCCAGCAGCCAAGATGTGTCTATAGAGACCCAGTACTTC
TRBV6-6,many,.,TRBJ2-7,CASSYSRDTLSYEQYF,TGTGCCAGCAGTTACTCGAGGGACACCCTCTCCTACGAGCAGTACTTC